This T cell receptor (beta chain) was documented in a study of neurological immune-mediated disorders. Points from the study as a whole: In HTLV-1-associated myelopathy, TCR clonal expansion was greatest, whereas multiple sclerosis had the least, falling below healthy controls.

TCRdb processed the 5' RACE reads anew with MiXCR; each CDR3 protein has one entry. The sample has 65,000 to 70,000 distinct CDR3 sequences; roughly 3.9% are singletons. This clonotype was seen at least ten times. Antigen unknown. This receptor was identified in a man younger than 45 with multiple sclerosis. The specimen sequenced was PBMCs.

CDR3 bases: TGTGCCAGCAGCCAACTAGCGGGGGGGCCGGGTGAGCAGTTCTTC. Amino acids: CASSQLAGGPGEQFF. This chain uses TRBV7-6 with TRBJ2-1; 13 bases align to TRBD2. From germline, CDR1 is SGHVS and CDR2 FNYEAQ. With V trimmed by 5 bases and J by 9 bases, 7 bases remained unmatched. This CDR3 comprises 15 residues.